Each of the 17 T cell receptor beta chains below was sequenced from the same sample in a study of blood T cell repertoires in COVID-19. Sequencing was performed with immunoSEQ multiplex PCR; in TCRdb, only in-frame clones are kept and a portion is missing. Of roughly 30,000 clones in the sample, about 88% are singletons; the top ten hold roughly three fifths. Sequenced: peripheral blood. These receptors all stem from a man between 65 and 85 years old with acute or convalescent COVID-19.

The chain has TRBV10-3 and TRBJ1-1; D gene uncertain. This CDR3 comprises 14 residues. Per the germline V gene, CDR1 is ENHRY and CDR2 is SYGVKD. Trimming took 3 bases from V and 1 from J, leaving 9 bases between them. CDR3 bases: TGTGCCATCAGTGAAAATCGGGAGAACACTGAAGCTTTCTTT. Protein sequence: CAISENRENTEAFF.

V is TRBV5-1 and J is TRBJ2-1, with 11 bases that match TRBD2. After removal of 4 bases from V and 8 bases from J, the junction contained 5 bases not matched to a gene. The germline gives CDR1 SGHRS, CDR2 YFSETQ. This CDR3 has 14 amino acids. The CDR3 sequence: CASSIAGGQDEQFF. CDR3 bases: TGCGCCAGCAGCATAGCGGGGGGGCAAGATGAGCAGTTCTTC.

The CDR3 sequence: CASGQSSGANVLTF. The CDR3 DNA follows: TGTGCCAGCGGACAGAGCTCTGGGGCCAACGTCCTGACTTTC. The chain links TRBV2 to TRBJ2-6, with D possibly matching TRBD1 (6 bases). Germline assignment: CDR1 SNHLY and CDR2 FYNNEI. The CDR3 totals 14 residues. V shed 8 bases and J shed 0 bases, with 8 bases lying between them.

The rearrangement uses TRBV11-1 and TRBJ2-2, with 11 bases that match TRBD2. Unmatched junction bases numbered 8, after V lost 5 bases and J lost 6 bases. From germline, CDR1 is SGHAT and CDR2 FQDESV (reference sequence). CDR3 length equals 16 residues. The CDR3 nucleotides are TGTGCCAGCAGCCTCACTAGCGGGAGTCCCCCCGGGGAGCTGTTTTTT. Protein: CASSLTSGSPPGELFF.

This clone occurred once. J is TRBJ1-2 and V is TRBV4-3; 7 bases map to TRBD1. The CDR3 consists of 16 residues. Germline lookup yields CDR1 LGHNA and CDR2 YSLEER. V lost 3 bases to trimming and J lost 0 bases; unmatched junction nucleotides: 7. CDR3: CASSQKGQTSNYGYTF. In nucleotides, the CDR3 is TGCGCCAGCAGCCAGAAGGGACAGACTTCTAACTATGGCTACACCTTC.

A few counts support this clone. The V and J genes are TRBV28 and TRBJ2-6; the D gene is possibly TRBD2 (6 bases). The V gene lost 2 bases and the J gene lost 0 bases, with 17 bases spanning the gap. The CDR3 runs 19 residues. The germline V gene has CDR1 MDHEN and CDR2 SYDVKM. CDR3 DNA: TGTGCCAGCAGTTTAAGGGGACTGAGCCGTAGCTCTGGGGCCAACGTCCTGACTTTC. Protein sequence: CASSLRGLSRSSGANVLTF.

The V gene is TRBV9, the J gene TRBJ2-3; D might be TRBD2 (6 bases). Germline V gives CDR1 SGDLS, CDR2 YYNGEE. This CDR3 comprises 15 residues. With 0 bases removed from V and 2 bases from J, the gap between germline ends came to 10 bases. The CDR3, as DNA: TGTGCCAGCAGCGTAGATAGCGGAACCACAGATACGCAGTATTTT. Protein sequence: CASSVDSGTTDTQYF.

As DNA, the CDR3 is TGCGCCAGCAGCCGAGCATTGGACAGAACTGAAAAACTGTTTTTT. As protein: CASSRALDRTEKLFF. V is TRBV4-3 and J is TRBJ1-4; a weak D match, TRBD1 (6 bases). This CDR3 has 15 amino acids. Germline values: CDR1 LGHNA, CDR2 YSLEER. V was trimmed by 4 bases and J by 7 bases, leaving 16 bases between them.

The chain joins TRBV10-3 to TRBJ2-2; 7 positions agree with TRBD2. CDR1 ENHRY and CDR2 SYGVKD come from the germline V gene. The junction had 15 bases not matched to a gene; V was cut back by 5 bases and J by 6 bases. CDR3 size: 17 residues. The CDR3 DNA reads as TGTGCCATCAGTCAAACGGCTGGCGGGAGACAGCCCGGGGAGCTGTTTTTT. It encodes CAISQTAGGRQPGELFF.

The V gene is TRBV28, the J gene TRBJ2-7; weak D call: TRBD1 (6 bases). CDR3 length: 16 residues. V was shortened by 3 bases and J by 7 bases, with 22 bases between the two germline ends. CDR1 is MDHEN and CDR2 is SYDVKM in the germline V gene. DNA of the CDR3: TGTGCCAGCAGTTTTTCCAGGGGATTCGCCTCGGGGGAGCAGTACTTC. Protein product: CASSFSRGFASGEQYF.

V gene TRBV3-1 (or the pseudogene TRBV3-2) combines with J gene TRBJ2-7; 7 nucleotides agree with TRBD2. After removal of 4 bases from V and 2 bases from J, the junction contained 5 bases not matched to a gene. This CDR3 is built from 14 residues. Per the germline V gene, CDR1 is LGHDT and CDR2 is YNNKEL (reference sequence). CDR3 region: CASSPSAGPYEQYF. The CDR3 region has the DNA TGTGCCAGCAGCCCCTCAGCGGGGCCCTACGAGCAGTACTTC.

The rearrangement links TRBV6-5 to TRBJ1-5, with 10 nucleotides matching TRBD1. Per germline, CDR1 MNHEY and CDR2 SVGAGI. CDR3 length: 15 amino acids. The J segment lost 2 bases and the V segment lost 8 bases, leaving 6 bases of the junction unmatched. In DNA form, the CDR3 reads TGTGCCAGCCTCCGGGACAGGGGTGGCAATCAGCCCCAGCATTTT. This sequence encodes CASLRDRGGNQPQHF.

V is TRBV5-6 and J is TRBJ2-5, with D unclear. The CDR3 consists of 11 residues. Germline CDR1 is SGHDT and CDR2 is YYEEEE. With 2 bases removed from V and 5 bases from J, the gap between germline ends came to 4 bases. CDR3 sequence: CASSFRETQYF. CDR3 DNA: TGTGCCAGCAGCTTCCGGGAGACCCAGTACTTC.

The V and J genes are TRBV19 and TRBJ1-5; a possible D gene is TRBD1 (5 bases). Trimming left V 8 bases short and J 4 bases short, with 12 bases between. The CDR3 runs 13 residues. CDR1 is LNHDA, CDR2 SQIVND, per germline (reference sequence). The CDR3 region has the DNA TGTGCCAGTGGCAGGGCCCAAAATCAGCCCCAGCATTTT. Amino acid sequence: CASGRAQNQPQHF.

In its sample, this clone was seen a few times. This chain joins TRBV11-2 and TRBJ2-7; D perhaps matches TRBD1 (5 bases). The CDR3 runs 14 residues. The germline V gene encodes CDR1 SGHAT and CDR2 FQNNGV. Trimming removed 1 base from V and 2 bases from J, with 9 bases in between. The CDR3 loop is CASSLGQGPYEQYF. In DNA form, the CDR3 reads TGTGCCAGCAGCTTAGGGCAGGGCCCCTACGAGCAGTACTTC.

The chain recombines TRBV28 with TRBJ1-6; D might be TRBD1 (6 bases). The CDR3 is 14 amino acids. Germline CDR1 reads MDHEN; CDR2 reads SYDVKM. The V and J ends lost 8 bases and 7 bases respectively, with 15 bases between them. The CDR3 reads CASRQQGLNSPLHF. CDR3 nucleotide sequence: TGTGCCAGCCGGCAGCAGGGGTTAAATTCACCCCTCCACTTT.

This sequence joins TRBV4-3 and TRBJ1-1; 11 bases map to TRBD1. There are 16 residues in the CDR3. Per the germline V gene, CDR1 is LGHNA and CDR2 is YSLEER. V lost 2 bases, J lost 5 bases, and 7 bases stayed unmatched. The CDR3 loop is CASSQSGTGGFTEAFF. CDR3 nucleotides: TGCGCCAGCAGCCAATCTGGGACAGGGGGATTTACTGAAGCTTTCTTT.